Below, 18 T cell receptor beta chains from the same sample are listed, as sequenced in a study of blood T cell repertoires in COVID-19. Sequencing used immunoSEQ multiplex PCR; TCRdb keeps in-frame clones, though not all of them. The sample contains 140,000 to 150,000 clones, about 84% of which appear only once. Sequencing input: peripheral blood. The origin of the receptors is a woman aged 50 to 60 with acute or convalescent COVID-19.

The genes are TRBV18 and TRBJ1-1; 9 bases agree with TRBD1. The V gene end was trimmed by 3 bases and the J gene end by 0 bases; junction bases not matched to a gene: 2. The CDR3 length is 15 residues. Germline values: CDR1 KGHSH, CDR2 LQKENI. CDR3 bases: TGTGCCAGCTCACCTAACAGGGGGCTGAACACTGAAGCTTTCTTT. This codes for CASSPNRGLNTEAFF.

This clone was detected only once. The rearrangement uses TRBV5-1 and TRBJ1-2, with 12 bases lining up with TRBD1. Germline trimming cut 4 bases from V and 8 bases from J; bases unmatched to any gene: 9. This CDR3 has 15 residues. Germline values: CDR1 SGHRS, CDR2 YFSETQ. The CDR3 DNA sequence: TGCGCCAGCAGCCTACCTTCCGGGACAGGGGGCGGCTACACCTTC. Its protein is CASSLPSGTGGGYTF.

The genes are TRBV5-1 and TRBJ1-2; TRBD1 matches 7 bases. Germline V gene lookup returns CDR1 SGHRS and CDR2 YFSETQ. V trimming: 4 bases; J trimming: 4 bases; junction bases outside the gene matches: 10. The CDR3 sequence is 15 residues long. As DNA, the CDR3 is TGCGCCAGCAGCGTCGAAGACAGGGCCCTCTATGGCTACACCTTC. Encoded protein: CASSVEDRALYGYTF.

The rearrangement joins TRBV2 to TRBJ2-3, with D perhaps matching TRBD1 (6 bases). The CDR3 length is 15 residues. Germline V gene lookup returns CDR1 SNHLY and CDR2 FYNNEI. V was clipped by 4 bases and J by 6 bases, with 17 bases between them. This CDR3 reads CASSAKDSIWDTQYF. The CDR3 region has the DNA TGTGCCAGCAGTGCCAAGGACAGCATCTGGGATACGCAGTATTTT. Full variable domain (outside the CDR3, taken from reference TRBV2 and TRBJ2-3): EPEVTQTPSHQVTQMGQEVILRCVPISNHLYFYWYRQILGQKVEFLVSFYNNEISEKSEIFDDQFSVERPDGSNFTLKIRSTKLEDSAMYFCASSAKDSIWDTQYFGPGTRLTVL.

The gene calls are TRBV6-2 or TRBV6-3 and TRBJ2-2; TRBD2 aligns across 7 bases. Losses at the gene ends were 0 bases for V and 4 bases for J; bases not matched to a gene: 2. The CDR3 extends over 15 amino acids. CDR1 is MNHEY, CDR2 SVGEGT, per germline. The chain's CDR3 is CASSYSGGGTGELFF. In nucleotides, the CDR3 is TGTGCCAGCAGTTACTCTGGGGGGGGCACCGGGGAGCTGTTTTTT.

The chain is built from TRBV10-3 and TRBJ2-1, with a tentative D call TRBD2 (5 bases). V was pared by 5 bases and J by 4 bases, with 12 bases between. Germline V CDR1 and CDR2: ENHRY, SYGVKD. This CDR3 comprises 14 residues. The CDR3 region is CAISPEGGYNEQFF. CDR3 sequence (DNA): TGTGCCATCAGTCCCGAGGGCGGTTACAATGAGCAGTTCTTC.

The chain links TRBV6-5 to TRBJ2-7; TRBD1 aligns across 9 bases. Losses at the gene ends were 2 bases for V and 6 bases for J; bases not matched to a gene: 5. Germline V gene data show CDR1 as MNHEY and CDR2 as SVGAGI. The CDR3 contains 14 residues. Here the CDR3 DNA reads TGTGCCAGCAGTTACCGGGACAGGGTTTCCGAGCAGTACTTC. Translated: CASSYRDRVSEQYF.

This clone was counted between two and nine times. This chain links TRBV18 with TRBJ2-7, with 10 bases matching TRBD2. The CDR3 has 15 residues. The V gene's germline CDR1 is KGHSH and CDR2 LQKENI. Losses at the gene ends were 3 bases for V and 2 bases for J; bases not matched to a gene: 4. CDR3 sequence reads: CASSPSGTSAYEQYF. The CDR3 DNA reads TGTGCCAGCTCACCCTCCGGGACTAGCGCCTACGAGCAGTACTTC.

This clone was seen only a few times. The V and J genes are TRBV29-1 and TRBJ2-1; 11 nucleotides align to TRBD2. Germline CDR1 and CDR2: SQVTM and ANQGSEA. The CDR3 sequence is 14 residues long. After removal of 6 bases from V and 6 bases from J, the junction contained 7 bases not matched to a gene. CDR3 protein: CSVQRLAGLNEQFF. In DNA form, the CDR3 reads TGCAGCGTACAAAGACTAGCGGGGCTCAATGAGCAGTTCTTC.

The V and J genes are TRBV5-6 and TRBJ1-6, with D unresolved. Germline V gives CDR1 SGHDT, CDR2 YYEEEE. Deletions cut 0 bases from V and 9 bases from J, with 10 bases between. The CDR3 extends over 14 amino acids. CDR3 amino acids: CASSLGHSPSPLHF. The CDR3, as DNA: TGTGCCAGCAGCTTGGGCCACAGCCCTTCACCCCTCCACTTT.

CDR3 sequence (DNA): TGTGCCAGTAGTATCCAAGGAGGATTTACGAACACTGAAGCTTTCTTT. Its translation is CASSIQGGFTNTEAFF. The genes are TRBV19 and TRBJ1-1; D gene uncertain. Germline CDR1 reads LNHDA; CDR2 reads SQIVND (reference sequence). The germline V and J ends were trimmed by 3 bases and 1 base, with 15 bases remaining between them. This CDR3 is built from 16 residues. The entire variable domain, with the rest obtained from reference TRBV19 and TRBJ1-1, is as follows: DGGITQSPKYLFRKEGQNVTLSCEQNLNHDAMYWYRQDPGQGLRLIYYSQIVNDFQKGDIAEGYSVSREKKESFPLTVTSAQKNPTAFYLCASSIQGGFTNTEAFFGQGTRLTVV.

Of note for this clone: The sample contains more than one DNA sequence encoding this CDR3. J is TRBJ1-5 and V is TRBV5-5, with D possibly being TRBD1 (5 bases). V was clipped by 0 bases and J by 0 bases, with 10 bases between them. The CDR3 is made up of 16 amino acids. Germline V gene lookup returns CDR1 SGHKS and CDR2 YYEKEE (reference sequence). CDR3 in DNA: TGTGCCAGCAGCTTGGTCGGGGGGGATAGCAATCAGCCCCAGCATTTT. Protein product: CASSLVGGDSNQPQHF.

V gene TRBV5-1 combines with J gene TRBJ2-5; D perhaps matches TRBD1 (6 bases). CDR3 length: 14 amino acids. CDR1 and CDR2 from the germline V gene are SGHRS and YFSETQ. The V and J ends lost 0 bases and 2 bases respectively, with 8 bases between them. Here the CDR3 reads CASSLVQGQETQYF. CDR3 bases: TGCGCCAGCAGCTTGGTACAGGGACAAGAGACCCAGTACTTC.

This chain joins TRBV11-2 and TRBJ2-3; 8 nucleotides line up with TRBD1. Germline-derived CDR1 and CDR2 are SGHAT and FQNNGV. The CDR3 spans 16 residues. The V and J ends lost 5 bases and 4 bases, in that order; junction bases with no gene match: 11. The CDR3 DNA reads TGTGCCAGCAGCCCGAGGGGACAGGCCGCGGCAGATACGCAGTATTTT. Translation: CASSPRGQAAADTQYF.

The rearrangement links TRBV5-6 to TRBJ1-1; D gene unclear. The CDR3 runs to 11 residues. With 1 base removed from V and 7 bases from J, the gap between germline ends came to 5 bases. CDR1 is SGHDT, CDR2 YYEEEE, per germline. CDR3 amino acids: CASSLFGEAFF. The CDR3, as DNA: TGTGCCAGCAGCTTGTTCGGTGAAGCTTTCTTT. The full variable domain, its missing parts supplied by reference TRBV5-6 and TRBJ1-1, is DAGVTQSPTHLIKTRGQQVTLRCSPKSGHDTVSWYQQALGQGPQFIFQYYEEEERQRGNFPDRFSGHQFPNYSSELNVNALLLGDSALYLCASSLFGEAFFGQGTRLTVV.

The V call is TRBV24-1, the J call TRBJ2-2; 10 nucleotides line up with TRBD1. CDR3 length: 14 amino acids. Germline V gene data show CDR1 as KGHDR and CDR2 as SFDVKD. V trimming: 9 bases; J trimming: 3 bases; junction bases outside the gene matches: 3. CDR3 nucleotides: TGTGCCACCGGGGGGACAGGGGACACCGGGGAGCTGTTTTTT. This codes for CATGGTGDTGELFF.

The V and J genes are TRBV5-6 and TRBJ2-7; D gene unclear. With 1 base removed from V and 3 bases from J, the gap between germline ends came to 5 bases. This CDR3 is built from 12 residues. Germline V gives CDR1 SGHDT, CDR2 YYEEEE. CDR3 coding DNA: TGTGCCAGCAGCTTGTTTAACTACGAGCAGTACTTC. Translation gives CASSLFNYEQYF.

The chain recombines TRBV19 with TRBJ1-2, with TRBD1 matching 8 bases. Germline V lookup: CDR1 LNHDA, CDR2 SQIVND (reference sequence). The CDR3 is 12 amino acids. V lost 6 bases to trimming and J lost 4 bases; unmatched junction nucleotides: 1. The CDR3 loop reads CASRTGGYGYTF. The CDR3 coding sequence is TGTGCCAGTAGAACAGGGGGCTATGGCTACACCTTC.